The entry below gives a single TCR beta chain sequence along with its context. What it binds is not known. Primers included in the PCR were 60 Vbeta and 13 Jbeta primers. This table comes from immunoSEQ multiplex PCR, and its TCRdb copy is limited to in-frame clones, with some not included. The repertoire holds 99,000 or so clones, around 75% seen once, with roughly 1.3% in the top ten. This sample is drawn from a study of cytomegalovirus exposure and HLA in healthy donors. Whole-study results and caveats: Apart from CMV serostatus, no immune exposure information was available.

Between the trimmed V and J ends, which lost 4 bases and 4 bases, there was a span of 16 bases. Germline-derived CDR1 and CDR2 are GTSNPN and SVGIG (reference sequence). This CDR3 comprises 14 residues. This rearrangement joins TRBV30 to TRBJ1-1, with D unresolved. This TCR was recovered from a man aged 35-49 years in good health and CMV-seronegative. Sequenced input: PBMCs. DNA of the CDR3: TGTGCCTGGACCTATCTGGACCGGGGCACTGAAGCTTTCTTT. It is translated as CAWTYLDRGTEAFF.